This paragraph reports one T cell receptor (beta chain). Its matching antigen is unknown. According to the study, TCR beta libraries were built with iRepertoire HTBI primers and CDR3-region Arm-PCR. TCRdb called the multiplex PCR reads again in MiXCR, with one record for every CDR3 protein. The profile shows over 650,000 distinct CDR3 sequences, approximately 29% of them singletons. Time point in this sample: persistent/refractory GD, antithyroid drugs over 5 years with positive TRAb. Extracted PBMC RNA gave rise to the TCR library. This sample was taken from a study of regulatory T cells in long-lasting Graves disease. Study-level findings and limits: Reduced TCR diversity was observed in persistent Graves' patients versus newly diagnosed patients.

V lost 0 bases, J lost 8 bases, and 8 bases stayed unmatched. Germline CDR1 is ENHRY and CDR2 is SYGVKD. The CDR3 sequence is 15 residues long. The sequencing here drew on peripheral blood mononuclear cells (PBMCs), taken when the disease was refractory, from a patient treated with antithyroid drugs. The receptor was isolated from a female donor with Graves disease. The rearrangement links TRBV10-3 to TRBJ1-2, with 8 bases fitting TRBD1. DNA of the CDR3: TGTGCCATCAGTGAGTCGCGGGGACAGGCATACGGCTACACCTTC. It yields the protein CAISESRGQAYGYTF.